This T cell receptor beta chain was sequenced during a study of metastatic and nonmetastatic thyroid tumors. This clone was counted many times. Authors' processing steps: Built for papillary thyroid cancer, a distant-metastasis classifier drew on CDR3 differences across clinicopathological groups. TCRdb reprocessed the PCR reads via MiXCR. These V and J calls derive from TCRdb rather than the authors' analysis. The table records 37,000 or so clones, around 17% of them present only once. The CDR3 is 14 residues long. Germline trimming cut 3 bases from V and 5 bases from J; bases unmatched to any gene: 9. Per the germline V gene, CDR1 is DFQATT and CDR2 is SNEGSKA (reference sequence). Before thyroid surgery, none of the patients had received any treatment.

The origin of this receptor is a female donor with papillary thyroid cancer or a benign thyroid nodule (not recorded which). Some clones in this sample may be carry-over from other donors' samples. The chain uses TRBV20-1 and TRBJ1-1; TRBD1 matches 7 bases. The specimen sequenced was blood. The CDR3 reads CSASGAGGGTEAFF. CDR3 coding DNA: TGCAGTGCTAGCGGGGCAGGGGGGGGTACTGAAGCTTTCTTT.